The T cell receptor beta chain described here comes from a study of blood T cells in healthy people across ages. This CDR3 has 12 residues. Germline CDR1 is MDHEN and CDR2 is SYDVKM. Trimming removed 6 bases from V and 7 bases from J, with 12 bases in between. With a J-beta primer mix and a sample-barcoded 5' primer, a second PCR ran about 6 to 11 cycles. Any given sample supplied a minimum of 2.5 million CDR3-containing paired-end reads. TCRdb re-called the 5' RACE reads through MiXCR, storing one row per CDR3 protein. The sample shows fewer than 1,000,000 distinct CDR3 sequences, 46% of them seen only once.

The chain recombines TRBV28 with TRBJ2-5; no firm D call. The receptor comes from an older man in good health. Material: blood. CDR3 loop: CASSLPYGTQYF. For the CDR3, the DNA is TGTGCCAGCAGCCTCCCCTACGGGACCCAGTACTTC.